These T cell receptor beta chains were read from a single sample in a study of blood T cells in healthy people across ages. Via MiXCR, TCRdb re-called the 5' RACE reads, giving one row per CDR3 protein. Among about 900,000 distinct CDR3 sequences listed, around 46% were seen once. The sample was blood. The receptor source for this set is a man younger than 40 in good health. Each CDR3 is given with its conserved first and last residue. Fields, in order: CDR3 length, clone size, V gene, J gene, D gene, CDR3 DNA, CDR3 protein. A D gene is named only where the DNA matches it firmly. Expanded clones get a size class; other rows say once, few or many, or leave the size out.

cdr3_length: 15
clone_size: -
v_call: TRBV4-1
j_call: TRBJ2-3
d_call: -
cdr3_nt: TGCGCCAGCAGCCAAGATCCCCTGGGAGCAGATACGCAGTATTTT
cdr3_aa: CASSQDPLGADTQYF

cdr3_length: 13
clone_size: -
v_call: TRBV20-1
j_call: TRBJ1-2
d_call: -
cdr3_nt: TGCAGTGCTACAAACGGGAGGTCCTATGGCTACACCTTC
cdr3_aa: CSATNGRSYGYTF

cdr3_length: 14
clone_size: -
v_call: TRBV20-1
j_call: TRBJ2-7
d_call: TRBD1
cdr3_nt: TGCAGTGCTGTCTCCGGGACAGGGGTCTACGAGCAGTACTTC
cdr3_aa: CSAVSGTGVYEQYF

cdr3_length: 15
clone_size: -
v_call: TRBV6-2/TRBV6-3
j_call: TRBJ1-2
d_call: -
cdr3_nt: TGTGCCAGCAGTTACCCCTTGGACGGGAAATATGGCTACACCTTC
cdr3_aa: CASSYPLDGKYGYTF

cdr3_length: 16
clone_size: few
v_call: TRBV5-5
j_call: TRBJ2-7
d_call: -
cdr3_nt: TGTGCCAGCAGCTTCGGCGGGGGCTCCCCTTCCTACGAGCAGTACTTC
cdr3_aa: CASSFGGGSPSYEQYF

cdr3_length: 14
clone_size: -
v_call: TRBV6-1
j_call: TRBJ2-1
d_call: -
cdr3_nt: TGTGCCAGCAGTGAAGTTTGGGGGTACAATGAGCAGTTCTTC
cdr3_aa: CASSEVWGYNEQFF

cdr3_length: 15
clone_size: -
v_call: TRBV28
j_call: TRBJ2-2
d_call: -
cdr3_nt: TGTGCCAGCAGTCCCTTCCCGGGGAACACCGGGGAGCTGTTTTTT
cdr3_aa: CASSPFPGNTGELFF

cdr3_length: 17
clone_size: -
v_call: TRBV2
j_call: TRBJ1-5
d_call: -
cdr3_nt: TGTGCCAGCAGTGAGAGACAAACCGGGACGGGAAATCAGCCCCAGCATTTT
cdr3_aa: CASSERQTGTGNQPQHF

cdr3_length: 15
clone_size: -
v_call: TRBV2
j_call: TRBJ2-5
d_call: TRBD1
cdr3_nt: TGTGCCAGCAGCGCGGACAGGGGGCGTATTGAGACCCAGTACTTC
cdr3_aa: CASSADRGRIETQYF

cdr3_length: 13
clone_size: -
v_call: TRBV6-6
j_call: TRBJ2-1
d_call: -
cdr3_nt: TGTGCCAGCACATGGAGGAGGGAAACGGGGCAGTTCTTC
cdr3_aa: CASTWRRETGQFF

cdr3_length: 15
clone_size: -
v_call: TRBV2
j_call: TRBJ2-2
d_call: -
cdr3_nt: TGTGCCAGCGATCGGCAGGGGGGAAACACCGGGGAGCTGTTTTTT
cdr3_aa: CASDRQGGNTGELFF

cdr3_length: 16
clone_size: -
v_call: TRBV4-1
j_call: TRBJ1-2
d_call: TRBD1
cdr3_nt: TGCGCCAGCAGCCATCCTTCAGGGGGCGCGAGCTATGGTTACACCTTC
cdr3_aa: CASSHPSGGASYGYTF

cdr3_length: 13
clone_size: -
v_call: TRBV20-1
j_call: TRBJ1-1
d_call: TRBD1
cdr3_nt: TGCAGTGCTACCCGACAGGGTGGCACTGAAGCTTTCTTT
cdr3_aa: CSATRQGGTEAFF

cdr3_length: 14
clone_size: -
v_call: TRBV13
j_call: TRBJ2-3
d_call: -
cdr3_nt: TGTGCCAGCAGCTTGCCCGGGTTGGGGCATACGCAGTATTTT
cdr3_aa: CASSLPGLGHTQYF

cdr3_length: 14
clone_size: few
v_call: TRBV27
j_call: TRBJ2-5
d_call: -
cdr3_nt: TGTGCCAGCAGTTTCCTGGCGCTCAGGGAGACCCAGTACTTC
cdr3_aa: CASSFLALRETQYF

cdr3_length: 12
clone_size: -
v_call: TRBV27
j_call: TRBJ2-5
d_call: TRBD2
cdr3_nt: TGTGCCAGCAGTTCCCCTAGCGGGGAGCAGTACTTC
cdr3_aa: CASSSPSGEQYF

cdr3_length: 15
clone_size: -
v_call: TRBV5-6
j_call: TRBJ2-3
d_call: TRBD2
cdr3_nt: TGTGCCAGCAGCTGGCTGACTAGCGGGGGGGCGTCGCAGTATTTT
cdr3_aa: CASSWLTSGGASQYF